The source of this T cell receptor beta chain is a study of blood T cell repertoires in COVID-19. Generated by immunoSEQ multiplex PCR, the TCRdb table keeps only in-frame clones and is missing some. The sample holds about 300,000 clones, around 86% seen once. The J segment lost 2 bases and the V segment lost 5 bases, leaving 9 bases of the junction unmatched. This CDR3 has 16 amino acids. Germline-derived CDR1 and CDR2 are MGHDK and SYGVNS. Sequenced input: PBMCs or T cells enriched from blood (not recorded which). This rearrangement joins TRBV25-1 to TRBJ1-3; TRBD1 matches 7 bases. This TCR came from a man aged 55 to 69 who had recovered from COVID-19. In DNA, the CDR3 is TGTGCCAGCAGTCCACTGACAGGGAACGCTGGAAACACCATATATTTT. Translating gives CASSPLTGNAGNTIYF.